Below, one TCR beta chain is given with its context. Its antigen is not known. TCRdb reprocessed the reads via MiXCR and lists one record per CDR3 protein. The sample records around 120,000 distinct CDR3 sequences, about 40% being singletons. This sample was taken from a study of T cell repertoires in cytomegalovirus infection. Background on the study: Public TCR beta signatures provided an indication of both CMV infection and a matching HLA type. Overall study results and limits: HLA-C-restricted CMV clonotypes gave the most frequent clonotype in two of eight donors. Cumulated frequencies of public TCR beta families served to identify carriers of CMV plus the relevant HLA.

This receptor was obtained from a human donor in good health (CMV status not recorded). Some clones in this sample may be carry-over from other donors' samples. The material was CD8+ T cells from cultured PBMCs, obtained from culture after CMV antigen stimulation.

The CDR3: CASSRTSGGDYEQYF. CDR3 nucleotide sequence: TGTGCCAGCAGTCGTACTAGCGGGGGGGACTACGAGCAGTACTTC. The chain has TRBV5-4 and TRBJ2-7, with 13 bases matching TRBD2. Germline V gene sequence: CDR1 SGHNT, CDR2 YYREEE (reference sequence). The V segment lost 5 bases and the J segment 3 bases; nucleotides outside the gene matches: 5. This CDR3 region has 15 residues.